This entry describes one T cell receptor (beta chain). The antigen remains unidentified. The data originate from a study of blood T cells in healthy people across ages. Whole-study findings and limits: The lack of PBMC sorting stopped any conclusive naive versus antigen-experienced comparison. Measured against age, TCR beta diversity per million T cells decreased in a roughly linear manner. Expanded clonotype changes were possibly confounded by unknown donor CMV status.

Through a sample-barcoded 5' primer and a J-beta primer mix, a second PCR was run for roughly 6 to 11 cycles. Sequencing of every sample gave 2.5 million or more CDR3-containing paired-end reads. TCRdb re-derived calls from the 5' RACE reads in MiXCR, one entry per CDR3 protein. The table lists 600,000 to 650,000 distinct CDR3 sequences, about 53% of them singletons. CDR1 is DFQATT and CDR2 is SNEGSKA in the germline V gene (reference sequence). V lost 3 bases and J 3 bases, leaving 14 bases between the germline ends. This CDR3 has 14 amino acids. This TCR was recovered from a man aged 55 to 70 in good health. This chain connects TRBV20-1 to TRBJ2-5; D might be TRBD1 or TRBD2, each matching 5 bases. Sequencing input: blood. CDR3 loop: CSARTPRGEETQYF. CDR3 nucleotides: TGCAGTGCTAGGACTCCTAGGGGAGAAGAGACCCAGTACTTC.